This TCR beta chain derives from a study of coeliac disease. Overall study results and limits: Only 1 of 6 controls, but 9 of 18 coeliac samples, showed published gliadin-specific TRB sequences. In active celiac disease, intraepithelial and lamina propria TRB and TRG repertoires were less clonal than controls. Unbiased detection of gliadin-specific T cells was judged not feasible with this approach.

After removal of 0 bases from V and 0 bases from J, the junction contained 16 bases not matched to a gene. CDR1 is SGHRS and CDR2 is YFSETQ in the germline V gene. CDR3 length: 22 amino acids. In regard to this clone: Its antigen is currently unknown.

TCRdb keeps only in-frame clones here, not all; method: immunoSEQ multiplex PCR. The table includes approximately 3,800 clones, roughly 60% detected once. The sequenced sample was lymphocytes from the gut lamina propria. This chain uses TRBV5-1 with TRBJ1-3; 12 bases are shared with TRBD1. The sequence came from a woman younger than 45 without celiac disease. The CDR3 DNA reads TGCGCCAGCAGCTTGGGGCCTCTTACTTTGGGGACAGGGGGCTCCTCTGGAAACACCATATATTTT. Its protein product is CASSLGPLTLGTGGSSGNTIYF.